These 9 T cell receptor beta chains originate from one sample sequenced in a study of T-cell memory formation after mild COVID-19. TCRdb fed the 5' RACE reads into MiXCR, producing one record per CDR3 protein. The sample holds 100,000 to 150,000 distinct CDR3 sequences; about a sixth are singletons and the top ten take 5.2%. Material for sequencing was PBMCs or a T cell subset sorted from them (not recorded which). All receptors come from a man between 18 and 35 years old who had mild COVID-19 (a few samples of this study predate the infection). Cell type and time point are not known.

The V and J genes are TRBV29-1 and TRBJ1-2; 7 bases line up with TRBD1. There are 11 residues in the CDR3. Per germline, CDR1 SQVTM and CDR2 ANQGSEA. Trimming at V came to 7 bases and at J to 4 bases, leaving 3 bases not matched to a gene. In DNA form, the CDR3 reads TGCAGCGATAGGGGGCTCTATGGCTACACCTTC. It specifies CSDRGLYGYTF.

The rearrangement links TRBV20-1 to TRBJ2-2; 7 nucleotides match TRBD2. Germline assignment: CDR1 DFQATT and CDR2 SNEGSKA (reference sequence). CDR3 size: 14 residues. The V gene end was trimmed by 5 bases and the J gene end by 6 bases; junction bases not matched to a gene: 9. CDR3: CSAPLGGWPGELFF. CDR3 nucleotides: TGCAGTGCTCCTCTGGGAGGGTGGCCCGGGGAGCTGTTTTTT.

The CDR3 reads CASSSSAGANVLTF. The CDR3 nucleotides read TGTGCCAGCAGCTCGAGCGCTGGGGCCAACGTCCTGACTTTC. V and J are TRBV5-4 and TRBJ2-6; D unresolved. Trimming took off 3 bases at V and 2 bases at J, with 6 bases between the two ends. Germline loops: CDR1 SGHNT, CDR2 YYREEE (reference sequence). This CDR3 has 14 amino acids.

This chain connects TRBV29-1 to TRBJ2-1, with D perhaps TRBD2 (5 bases). This CDR3 contains 14 residues. Germline assignment: CDR1 SQVTM and CDR2 ANQGSEA. The V end was cut by 7 bases, the J end by 1 base, with 14 bases between. The chain's CDR3 is CSGTGIPSYNEQFF. CDR3 coding DNA: TGCAGCGGAACCGGGATCCCGTCCTACAATGAGCAGTTCTTC.

This clonotype has a handful of counts. The rearrangement joins TRBV5-6 to TRBJ2-5; no clear D. The CDR3 consists of 17 residues. Germline CDR1 and CDR2: SGHDT and YYEEEE. Trimming removed 4 bases from V and 4 bases from J, with 23 bases in between. Here the CDR3 DNA reads TGTGCCAGCAGCCCCCAGTTGAAGGTTGAGTATAGAGAGACCCAGTACTTC. This sequence encodes CASSPQLKVEYRETQYF.

In this sample, this clonotype turned up many times. The V call is TRBV6-2 or TRBV6-3, the J call TRBJ2-7; 10 nucleotides align to TRBD1. The CDR3 length is 15 residues. Trimming cost V 5 bases and J 3 bases; bases outside gene matches: 7. Germline values: CDR1 MNHEY, CDR2 SVGEGT. The DNA of the CDR3 is TGTGCCAGCAGTCCAATTGGACAGGGGGTCTACGAGCAGTACTTC. It yields the protein CASSPIGQGVYEQYF.

This clonotype came up a few times. The V call is TRBV29-1, the J call TRBJ2-1; 9 bases are a match to TRBD1. Per germline, CDR1 SQVTM and CDR2 ANQGSEA. The CDR3 covers 13 residues. Trimming cost V 6 bases and J 6 bases; bases outside gene matches: 6. The DNA of the CDR3 is TGCAGCGTCGTCCGGGACAGGGTCAATGAGCAGTTCTTC. As protein: CSVVRDRVNEQFF.

The J gene is TRBJ2-1, the V gene TRBV6-5, with 9 bases aligning to TRBD2. Unmatched junction bases numbered 8, after V lost 7 bases and J lost 10 bases. Germline CDR1 is MNHEY and CDR2 is SVGAGI. This CDR3 is built from 13 residues. The DNA for the CDR3 is TGTGCCAGCACTTTAGCGGGGGCGGGGGAGCAGTTCTTC. This gives the protein CASTLAGAGEQFF.

This clonotype was detected only a few times. V and J are TRBV5-1 and TRBJ1-5; 8 bases agree with TRBD1. The V gene end was trimmed by 0 bases and the J gene end by 8 bases; junction bases not matched to a gene: 7. Germline V gives CDR1 SGHRS, CDR2 YFSETQ. The CDR3 spans 15 residues. The CDR3 bases are TGCGCCAGCAGCTTGGAGCTCCAGGGGGCTAAGCCCCAGCATTTT. Translation: CASSLELQGAKPQHF.